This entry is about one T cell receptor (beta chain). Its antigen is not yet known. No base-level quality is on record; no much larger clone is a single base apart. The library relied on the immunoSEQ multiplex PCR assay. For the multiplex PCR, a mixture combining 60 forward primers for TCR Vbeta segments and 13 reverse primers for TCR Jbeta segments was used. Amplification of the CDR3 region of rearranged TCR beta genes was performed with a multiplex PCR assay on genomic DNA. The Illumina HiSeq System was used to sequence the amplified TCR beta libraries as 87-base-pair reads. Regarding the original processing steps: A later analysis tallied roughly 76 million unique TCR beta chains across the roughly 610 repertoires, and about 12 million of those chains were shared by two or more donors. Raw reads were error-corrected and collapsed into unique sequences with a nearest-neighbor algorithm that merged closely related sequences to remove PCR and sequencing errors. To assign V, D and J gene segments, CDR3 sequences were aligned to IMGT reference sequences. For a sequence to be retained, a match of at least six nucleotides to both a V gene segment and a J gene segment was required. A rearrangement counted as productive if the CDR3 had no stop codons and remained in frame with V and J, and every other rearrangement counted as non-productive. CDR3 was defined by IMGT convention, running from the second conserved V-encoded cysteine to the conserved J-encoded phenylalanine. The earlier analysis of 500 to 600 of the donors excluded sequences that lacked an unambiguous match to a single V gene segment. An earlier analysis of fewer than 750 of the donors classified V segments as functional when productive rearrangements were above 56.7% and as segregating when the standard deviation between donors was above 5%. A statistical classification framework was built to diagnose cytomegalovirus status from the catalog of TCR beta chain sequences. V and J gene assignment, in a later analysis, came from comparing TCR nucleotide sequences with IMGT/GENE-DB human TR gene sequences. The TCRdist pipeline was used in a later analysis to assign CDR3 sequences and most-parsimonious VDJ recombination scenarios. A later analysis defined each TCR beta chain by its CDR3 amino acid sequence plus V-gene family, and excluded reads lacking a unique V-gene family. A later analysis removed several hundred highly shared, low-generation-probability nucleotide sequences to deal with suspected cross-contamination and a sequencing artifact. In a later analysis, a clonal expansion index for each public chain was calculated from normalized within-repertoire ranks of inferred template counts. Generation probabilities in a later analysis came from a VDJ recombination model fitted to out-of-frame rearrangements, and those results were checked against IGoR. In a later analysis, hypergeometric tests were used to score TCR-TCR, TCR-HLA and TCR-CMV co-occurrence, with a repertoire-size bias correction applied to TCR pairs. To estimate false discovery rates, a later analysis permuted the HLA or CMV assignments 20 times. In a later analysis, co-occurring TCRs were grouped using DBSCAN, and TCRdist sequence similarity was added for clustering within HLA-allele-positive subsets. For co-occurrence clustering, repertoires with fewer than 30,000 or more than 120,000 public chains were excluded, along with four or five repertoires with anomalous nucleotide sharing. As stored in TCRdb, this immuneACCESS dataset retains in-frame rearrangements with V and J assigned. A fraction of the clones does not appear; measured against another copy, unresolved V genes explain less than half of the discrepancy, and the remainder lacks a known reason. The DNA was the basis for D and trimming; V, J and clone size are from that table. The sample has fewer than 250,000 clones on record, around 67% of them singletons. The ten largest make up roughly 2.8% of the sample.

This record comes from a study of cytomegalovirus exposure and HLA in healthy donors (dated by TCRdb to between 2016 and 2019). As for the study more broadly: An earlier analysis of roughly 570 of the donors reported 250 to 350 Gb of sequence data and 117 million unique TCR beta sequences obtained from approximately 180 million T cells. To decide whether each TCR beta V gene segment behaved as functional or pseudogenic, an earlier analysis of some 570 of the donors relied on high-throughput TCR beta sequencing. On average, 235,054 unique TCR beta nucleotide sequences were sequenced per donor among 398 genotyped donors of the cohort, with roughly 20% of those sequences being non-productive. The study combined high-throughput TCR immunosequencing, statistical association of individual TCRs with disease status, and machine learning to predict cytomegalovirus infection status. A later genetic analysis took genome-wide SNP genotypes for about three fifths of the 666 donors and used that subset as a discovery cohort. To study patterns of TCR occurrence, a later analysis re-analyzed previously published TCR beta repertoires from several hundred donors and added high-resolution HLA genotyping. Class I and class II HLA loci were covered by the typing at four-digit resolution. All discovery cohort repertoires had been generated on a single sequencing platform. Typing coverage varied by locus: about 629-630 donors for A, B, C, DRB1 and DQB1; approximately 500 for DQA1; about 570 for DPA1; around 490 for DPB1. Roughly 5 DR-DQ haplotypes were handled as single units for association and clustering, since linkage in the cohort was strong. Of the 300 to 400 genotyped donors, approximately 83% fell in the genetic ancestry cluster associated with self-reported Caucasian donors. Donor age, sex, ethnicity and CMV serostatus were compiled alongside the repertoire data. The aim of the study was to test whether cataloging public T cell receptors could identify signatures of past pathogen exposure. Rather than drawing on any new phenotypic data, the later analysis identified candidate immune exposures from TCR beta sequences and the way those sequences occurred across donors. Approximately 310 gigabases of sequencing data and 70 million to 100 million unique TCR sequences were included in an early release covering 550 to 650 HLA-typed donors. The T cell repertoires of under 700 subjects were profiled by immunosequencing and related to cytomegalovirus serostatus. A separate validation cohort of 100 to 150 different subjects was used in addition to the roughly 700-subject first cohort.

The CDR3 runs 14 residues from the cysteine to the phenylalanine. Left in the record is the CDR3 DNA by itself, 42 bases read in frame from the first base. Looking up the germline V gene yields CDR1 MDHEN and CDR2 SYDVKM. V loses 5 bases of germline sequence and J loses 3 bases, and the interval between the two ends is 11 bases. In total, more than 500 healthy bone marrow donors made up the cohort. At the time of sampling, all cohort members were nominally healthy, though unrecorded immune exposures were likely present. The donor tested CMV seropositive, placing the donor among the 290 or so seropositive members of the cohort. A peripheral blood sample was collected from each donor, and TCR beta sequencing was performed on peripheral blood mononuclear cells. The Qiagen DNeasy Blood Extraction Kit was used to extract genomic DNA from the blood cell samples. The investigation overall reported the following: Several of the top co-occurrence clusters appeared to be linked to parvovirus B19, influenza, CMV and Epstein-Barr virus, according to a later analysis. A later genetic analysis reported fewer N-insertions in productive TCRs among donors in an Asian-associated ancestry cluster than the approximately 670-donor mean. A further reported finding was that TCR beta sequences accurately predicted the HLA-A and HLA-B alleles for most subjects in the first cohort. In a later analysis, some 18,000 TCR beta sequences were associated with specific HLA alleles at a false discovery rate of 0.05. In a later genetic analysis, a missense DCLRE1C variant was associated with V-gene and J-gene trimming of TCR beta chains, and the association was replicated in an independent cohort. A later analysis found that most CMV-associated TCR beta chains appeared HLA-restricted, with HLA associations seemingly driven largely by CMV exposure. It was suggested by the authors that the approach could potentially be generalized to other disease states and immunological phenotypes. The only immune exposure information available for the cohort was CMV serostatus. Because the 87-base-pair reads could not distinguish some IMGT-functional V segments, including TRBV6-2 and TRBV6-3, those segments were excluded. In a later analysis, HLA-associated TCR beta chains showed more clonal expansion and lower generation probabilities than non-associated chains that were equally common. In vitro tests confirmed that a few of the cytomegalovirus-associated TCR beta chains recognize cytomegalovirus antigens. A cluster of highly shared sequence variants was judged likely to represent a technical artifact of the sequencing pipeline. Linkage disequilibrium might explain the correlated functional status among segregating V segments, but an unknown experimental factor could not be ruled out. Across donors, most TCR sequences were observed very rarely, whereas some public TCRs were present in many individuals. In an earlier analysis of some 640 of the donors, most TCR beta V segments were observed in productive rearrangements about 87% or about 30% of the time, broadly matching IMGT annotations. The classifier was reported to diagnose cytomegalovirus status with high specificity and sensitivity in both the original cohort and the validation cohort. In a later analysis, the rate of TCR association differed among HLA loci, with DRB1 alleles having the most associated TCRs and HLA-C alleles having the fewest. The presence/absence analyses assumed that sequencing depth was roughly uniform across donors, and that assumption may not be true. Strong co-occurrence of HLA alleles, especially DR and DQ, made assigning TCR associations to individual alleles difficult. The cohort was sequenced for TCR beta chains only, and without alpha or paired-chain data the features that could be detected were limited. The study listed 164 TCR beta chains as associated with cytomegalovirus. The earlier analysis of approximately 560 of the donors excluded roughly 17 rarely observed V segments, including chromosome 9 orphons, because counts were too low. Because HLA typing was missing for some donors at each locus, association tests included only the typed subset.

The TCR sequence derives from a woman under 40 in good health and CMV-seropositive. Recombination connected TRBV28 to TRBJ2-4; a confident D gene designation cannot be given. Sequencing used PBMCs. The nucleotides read TGTGCCAGCAGTCCCCGGGTGTACAAAAACATTCAGTACTTC. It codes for CASSPRVYKNIQYF.